A single sample is the source of the 19 T cell receptor beta chains below, sequenced in a study of cytomegalovirus exposure and HLA in healthy donors. Amplification used 60 Vbeta primers and 13 Jbeta primers. Assay: immunoSEQ multiplex PCR; the TCRdb copy retains only in-frame clones and omits some. The table lists 100,000 to 150,000 clones. The specimen was PBMCs. The source of these receptors is a man in his forties in good health and CMV-seronegative.

The chain joins TRBV25-1 to TRBJ1-3, with 8 bases aligning to TRBD1. V gave up 8 bases and J gave up 2 bases; unmatched junction bases: 5. Germline-derived CDR1 and CDR2 are MGHDK and SYGVNS. This CDR3 is 14 amino acids long. The CDR3 loop reads CASRMTGAGNTIYF. CDR3 coding DNA: TGTGCCAGCCGAATGACAGGGGCTGGAAACACCATATATTTT.

The rearrangement links TRBV6-1 to TRBJ1-2; 8 bases are shared with TRBD1. The CDR3 sequence is 12 residues long. V trimming: 5 bases; J trimming: 5 bases; junction bases outside the gene matches: 1. Germline V lookup: CDR1 MNHNS, CDR2 SASEGT. CDR3 region: CASSWTGYGYTF. Here the CDR3 DNA reads TGTGCCAGCAGTTGGACAGGGTATGGCTACACCTTC.

The genes are TRBV29-1 and TRBJ1-1; D remains ambiguous. V shed 1 base and J shed 7 bases, with 10 bases lying between them. The germline CDR1 and CDR2 sequences are SQVTM and ANQGSEA. The CDR3 runs 12 residues. The CDR3 loop reads CSVEGAANEAFF. In DNA, the CDR3 is TGCAGCGTTGAAGGAGCTGCAAATGAAGCTTTCTTT.

J is TRBJ2-7 and V is TRBV7-9; 9 positions match TRBD2. V gave up 7 bases and J gave up 5 bases; unmatched junction bases: 12. The CDR3 runs to 15 residues. CDR1 is SEHNR, CDR2 FQNEAQ, per germline (reference sequence). As DNA, the CDR3 is TGTGCCAGCACTCCTTTAGCGGGAGTGGGGAACGAGCAGTACTTC. Residues: CASTPLAGVGNEQYF.

The V and J genes are TRBV27 and TRBJ1-2, with D perhaps matching TRBD1 (6 bases). The CDR3 runs to 15 residues. Trimming removed 0 bases from V and 0 bases from J, with 8 bases in between. The germline CDR1 and CDR2 sequences are MNHEY and SMNVEV (reference sequence). The CDR3 spells CASSLSRTANYGYTF. DNA for the CDR3: TGTGCCAGCAGTTTATCTAGGACAGCTAACTATGGCTACACCTTC.

The V call is TRBV7-2, the J call TRBJ2-3, with D possibly matching TRBD2 (6 bases). CDR1 and CDR2 (germline): SGHTA, FQGNSA. This CDR3 has 15 residues. Trimming shortened V by 5 bases and J by 2 bases, and 14 bases separated the two germline ends. CDR3 residues: CASSLYVRDTDTQYF. DNA for the CDR3: TGTGCCAGCAGCCTCTATGTGCGGGACACAGATACGCAGTATTTT.

The chain employs TRBV7-8 and TRBJ1-1; D possibly corresponds to TRBD1 (5 bases). Germline CDR1 reads SGHVS; CDR2 reads FQNEAQ. There are 11 residues in the CDR3. The V and J ends lost 4 bases and 10 bases respectively, with 10 bases between them. In nucleotides, the CDR3 is TGTGCCAGCAGCTCAGGGATCAGAGCTTTCTTT. Protein: CASSSGIRAFF.

V and J are TRBV7-2 and TRBJ2-5; TRBD2 agrees at 13 bases. The CDR3 runs to 17 residues. The V gene's germline CDR1 is SGHTA and CDR2 FQGNSA. Germline trimming cut 1 base from V and 5 bases from J; bases unmatched to any gene: 7. The chain's CDR3 is CASSLETSGRRMETQYF. In DNA, the CDR3 is TGTGCCAGCAGCTTAGAGACTAGCGGGAGGAGGATGGAGACCCAGTACTTC.

This chain links TRBV11-3 with TRBJ2-7; D gene uncertain. The V end was cut by 5 bases, the J end by 6 bases, with 14 bases between. The CDR3 has 13 amino acids. From germline, CDR1 is SGHNT and CDR2 YENEEA. The CDR3 sequence is CASSDTTNTEQYF. As DNA, the CDR3 is TGTGCCAGCAGCGACACCACGAACACCGAGCAGTACTTC.

V usage is TRBV5-1 and J usage is TRBJ2-7; 8 bases align to TRBD2. CDR3 length: 15 residues. V lost 5 bases, J lost 5 bases, and 12 bases stayed unmatched. The germline CDR1 and CDR2 sequences are SGHRS and YFSETQ. CDR3 coding DNA: TGCGCCAGCAGTTGGGAGCGGGAGTCAGGTAACGAGCAGTACTTC. It encodes CASSWERESGNEQYF.

V gene TRBV5-4 combines with J gene TRBJ1-2; TRBD1 agrees at 10 bases. The CDR3 is made up of 14 amino acids. Germline V gives CDR1 SGHNT, CDR2 YYREEE (reference sequence). V was clipped by 5 bases and J by 3 bases; unmatched bases: 4. DNA of the CDR3: TGTGCCAGCAGACCCGGGACAGGGGACTATGGCTACACCTTC. Its translation is CASRPGTGDYGYTF. Looking up the rest from reference TRBV5-4 and TRBJ1-2 gives the full variable domain: ETGVTQSPTHLIKTRGQQVTLRCSSQSGHNTVSWYQQALGQGPQFIFQYYREEENGRGNFPPRFSGLQFPNYSSELNVNALELDDSALYLCASRPGTGDYGYTFGSGTRLTVV.

The J gene is TRBJ2-7, the V gene TRBV27; possible D gene TRBD1, 6 bases. The CDR3 runs 14 residues. In germline, CDR1 is MNHEY, CDR2 SMNVEV (reference sequence). V was trimmed by 5 bases and J by 3 bases, leaving 14 bases between them. CDR3 protein: CASSAPGHNYEQYF. DNA of the CDR3: TGTGCCAGCAGTGCCCCGGGACATAACTACGAGCAGTACTTC.

This chain links TRBV19 with TRBJ2-3; possible D gene TRBD1, 6 bases. V lost 5 bases to trimming and J lost 5 bases, with 17 bases between them. Germline V gene lookup returns CDR1 LNHDA and CDR2 SQIVND (reference sequence). The CDR3 has 15 residues. This CDR3 reads CASSEVGPGVDTQYF. The CDR3 DNA follows: TGTGCCAGTAGTGAGGTTGGTCCAGGGGTAGATACGCAGTATTTT.

This chain joins TRBV13 and TRBJ2-4; 8 bases are shared with TRBD1. The V gene end was trimmed by 0 bases and the J gene end by 8 bases; junction bases not matched to a gene: 6. This CDR3 contains 15 residues. CDR1 is PRHDT, CDR2 FYEKMQ, per germline (reference sequence). In nucleotides, the CDR3 is TGTGCCAGCAGCTTAGGCGGCAGGGGGCGGGACATTCAGTACTTC. Protein sequence: CASSLGGRGRDIQYF.

V gene TRBV7-9 combines with J gene TRBJ2-1; D unclear. V gave up 6 bases and J gave up 4 bases, with 13 bases separating them. The germline gives CDR1 SEHNR, CDR2 FQNEAQ (reference sequence). The CDR3 extends over 14 amino acids. The CDR3 reads CASSNSSLYNEQFF. As DNA, the CDR3 is TGTGCCAGCAGTAACTCATCCCTTTACAATGAGCAGTTCTTC.

V and J are TRBV9 and TRBJ2-2, with a weak D call TRBD1 (5 bases). The CDR3 spans 13 residues. Germline CDR1 SGDLS, CDR2 YYNGEE. The V and J ends lost 4 bases and 4 bases respectively, with 8 bases between them. The CDR3 spells CASSRGSTGELFF. The CDR3 DNA follows: TGTGCCAGCAGCAGGGGTAGCACCGGGGAGCTGTTTTTT.

This rearrangement joins TRBV10-3 to TRBJ2-1, with 7 bases aligning to TRBD1. Losses at the gene ends were 6 bases for V and 7 bases for J; bases not matched to a gene: 12. The CDR3 is 15 residues long. Germline V CDR1 and CDR2: ENHRY, SYGVKD. CDR3 sequence reads: CAISGDRARGNEQFF. The CDR3, as DNA: TGTGCCATCAGCGGTGACAGGGCCAGGGGGAATGAGCAGTTCTTC.

The chain couples TRBV6-4 to TRBJ2-7, with TRBD1 matching over 9 bases. The trim removed 3 bases at V and 6 bases at J, leaving 15 bases unmatched. CDR1 is MRHNA, CDR2 SNTAGT, per germline. The CDR3 runs to 17 residues. The CDR3 loop is CASSDRSAGTGYLEQYF. The CDR3 DNA sequence: TGTGCCAGCAGTGATCGGTCGGCCGGGACAGGGTATCTCGAGCAGTACTTC.

This chain links TRBV27 with TRBJ1-5, with D unresolved. Germline V lookup: CDR1 MNHEY, CDR2 SMNVEV (reference sequence). Trimming stripped 3 bases from V and 3 bases from J, with 6 bases between. This CDR3 is built from 13 residues. This CDR3 reads CASSLQNNQPQHF. CDR3 nucleotides: TGTGCCAGCAGTTTGCAGAACAATCAGCCCCAGCATTTT.